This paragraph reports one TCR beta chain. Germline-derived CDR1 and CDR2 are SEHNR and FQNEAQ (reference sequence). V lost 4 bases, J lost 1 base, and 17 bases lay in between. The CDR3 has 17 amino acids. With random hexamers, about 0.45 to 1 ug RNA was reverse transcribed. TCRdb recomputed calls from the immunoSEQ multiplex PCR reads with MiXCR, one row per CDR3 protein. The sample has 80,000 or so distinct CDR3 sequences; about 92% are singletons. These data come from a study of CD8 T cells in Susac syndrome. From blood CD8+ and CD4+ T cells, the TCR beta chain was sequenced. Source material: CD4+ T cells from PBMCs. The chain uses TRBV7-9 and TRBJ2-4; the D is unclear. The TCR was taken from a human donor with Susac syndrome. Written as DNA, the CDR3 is TGTGCCAGCAGCTCCAATCCGGACGTCGGGGCCAAAAACATTCAGTACTTC. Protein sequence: CASSSNPDVGAKNIQYF.